This TCR beta chain is from a study of T cell responses to AZD1222 COVID-19 vaccine. Study-wide context: Second-dose intervals of approximately 4 or approximately 12 weeks were pooled. Findings of the study overall: Only a handful of AZD1222 recipients were seropositive at baseline. Clonal diversity may have been underestimated in mostly white British donors. Two AZD1222 doses significantly raised spike-specific TCR breadth and depth over controls.

Profiled with immunoSEQ multiplex PCR; TCRdb holds only in-frame clones, not every one. The repertoire includes roughly 120,000 clones, more than 85% of them detected once, and just under 3% sits in the top ten. This CDR3 has 12 amino acids. Per the germline V gene, CDR1 is SGHRS and CDR2 is YFSETQ. Deletions cut 0 bases from V and 8 bases from J, with 8 bases between. Turning to this clone: Its antigen is not identified. Other DNA sequences of this sample code for an identical CDR3.

This rearrangement joins TRBV5-1 to TRBJ1-2; D gene unclear. This sequence originates from an adult in good health. The sequences come from peripheral blood, collected on day 0 of AZD1222 vaccination. As DNA, the CDR3 is TGCGCCAGCAGCTTGGAAGGTAGAGGCTACACCTTC. It is translated as CASSLEGRGYTF.